The clone carrying this TCR beta chain was seen at least ten times. Naive CD8 sequencing libraries were generated from approximately 20,000 to 980,000 sorted cells, with 10%, 30% or 50% RNA as input. In TCRdb, the PCR reads were re-called with MiXCR into one record per CDR3 protein. The sample holds some 580,000 distinct CDR3 sequences, about 25% seen once. These data are taken from a study of molecular identifiers for immune sequencing clone quantification. For the study at large: Four of five splits of RNA from around 18,000 or 91,000 naive CD8 cells were sequenced in replicates.

The V and J ends lost 5 bases and 5 bases respectively, with 22 bases between them. Germline loops: CDR1 DFQATT, CDR2 SNEGSKA (reference sequence). The CDR3 is 15 amino acids. The sequencing sample was made of naive CD8+ T cells from blood, with Jurkat cell RNA spiked in. Subset denoted: FACS-sorted CD8+CD4-CCR7+CD45RA+ naive T cells. This receptor was identified in a human donor in good health. Some libraries in this study had Jurkat cell RNA spiked in. V usage is TRBV20-1 and J usage is TRBJ2-7, with D possibly matching TRBD1 (6 bases). This CDR3 is CSASPSAGGADEQYF. The CDR3 DNA reads TGCAGTGCTTCTCCGTCAGCTGGGGGCGCGGACGAGCAGTACTTC.